This T cell receptor (beta chain) derives from a study of cytomegalovirus exposure and HLA in healthy donors. Findings of the study overall: Under in vitro conditions, a few CMV-associated chains were confirmed as specific for CMV antigens. A missense variant in DCLRE1C was later tied to TCR beta V- and J-gene trimming.

Amplification used 60 Vbeta primers and 13 Jbeta primers. Measured with immunoSEQ multiplex PCR; TCRdb has only the in-frame clones, and not every one. The sample has 120,000 to 150,000 clones; roughly 73% are singletons. Germline assignment: CDR1 MGHRA and CDR2 YSYEKL. V lost 0 bases, J lost 7 bases, and 16 bases lay in between. The CDR3 covers 15 residues. Worth noting for this clone: Its antigen is unidentified.

The receptor comes from a human donor in good health. Sample: PBMCs. V gene TRBV4-1 combines with J gene TRBJ2-7; TRBD2 is a possible D gene (6 bases). As DNA, the CDR3 is TGCGCCAGCAGCCAAGATCCCGGGACTGGGAGGGAGCAGTACTTC. As protein: CASSQDPGTGREQYF.